Below, 11 T cell receptor beta chains from the same sample are listed, as sequenced in a study of blood T cells in healthy people across ages. Alongside a J-beta primer mix, a sample-barcoded 5' primer served in a second PCR lasting about 7 to 12 cycles. Each CDR3 protein is one row after TCRdb ran MiXCR on the 5' RACE reads. This sample carries about 640,000 distinct CDR3 sequences, approximately 30% of them seen once, and the ten largest clones take 15% to 18%. Sequencing input: blood. These receptors all stem from a woman older than 75 in good health.

The V and J genes are TRBV27 and TRBJ2-5; D remains ambiguous. The DNA matches TRBJ2-7 better at its end, which makes the J call doubtful. CDR1 and CDR2 from the germline V gene are MNHEY and SMNVEV (reference sequence). This CDR3 contains 13 residues. The CDR3 region is CASSSLRGFEQYF. Written as DNA, the CDR3 is TGTGCCAGCAGTTCATTACGAGGATTCGAGCAGTACTTC.

This clonotype was found a few times. The chain is built from TRBV18 and TRBJ1-2; D not resolved. Between the trimmed V and J ends, which lost 2 bases and 2 bases, there was a span of 6 bases. This CDR3 is built from 13 residues. The germline V gene has CDR1 KGHSH and CDR2 LQKENI. CDR3 residues: CASSPMDNYGYTF. The CDR3 bases are TGTGCCAGCTCACCAATGGACAACTATGGCTACACCTTC.

The chain recombines TRBV6-6 with TRBJ1-6, with no clear D. The V and J ends lost 6 bases and 8 bases respectively, with 17 bases between them. The CDR3 spans 15 residues. CDR1 and CDR2 (germline): MNHNY, SVGAGI (reference sequence). The CDR3 DNA is TGTGCCAGCAGCCCCGTGGGGTGGGAGGATTCACCCCTCCACTTT. Translation: CASSPVGWEDSPLHF.

This chain links TRBV29-1 with TRBJ1-3; TRBD1 matches 11 bases. V shed 4 bases, J shed 4 bases, and the junction held 6 bases outside the gene matches. The CDR3 contains 15 residues. CDR1 and CDR2 from the germline V gene are SQVTM and ANQGSEA. The CDR3, as DNA: TGCAGCGTTGGGACAGGGGGCGGATCGGGAAACACCATATATTTT. Amino acids: CSVGTGGGSGNTIYF.

The chain employs TRBV4-1 and TRBJ2-5; D is perhaps TRBD1 or TRBD2 (5 bases each). The CDR3 spans 14 residues. V shed 1 base and J shed 5 bases, with 11 bases lying between them. CDR1 MGHRA and CDR2 YSYEKL come from the germline V gene. Here the CDR3 DNA reads TGCGCCAGCAGCCAAGTGGGGGATCCGGAGACCCAGTACTTC. Protein sequence: CASSQVGDPETQYF.

V usage is TRBV28 and J usage is TRBJ1-5, with a weak D call TRBD1 (5 bases). V was shortened by 8 bases and J by 3 bases, with 20 bases between the two germline ends. The CDR3 is 16 amino acids. CDR1 MDHEN and CDR2 SYDVKM come from the germline V gene. The CDR3, as DNA: TGTGCCAGCTGCACGAGGGTGTGGGGCCCCAATCAGCCCCAGCATTTT. Its protein is CASCTRVWGPNQPQHF.

This clonotype was recorded at least ten times. V usage is TRBV20-1 and J usage is TRBJ2-4; D remains ambiguous. The germline CDR1 and CDR2 sequences are DFQATT and SNEGSKA (reference sequence). Trimming left V 1 base short and J 0 bases short, with 7 bases between. This CDR3 is built from 14 residues. The CDR3: CSARGQLAKNIQYF. For the CDR3, the DNA is TGCAGTGCTAGAGGGCAGCTAGCCAAAAACATTCAGTACTTC.

This clonotype was seen at least ten times. V usage is TRBV5-4 and J usage is TRBJ1-2; D is possibly TRBD1 (6 bases). Trimming left V 4 bases short and J 4 bases short, with 17 bases between. Germline lookup yields CDR1 SGHNT and CDR2 YYREEE (reference sequence). The CDR3 contains 15 residues. The chain's CDR3 is CASSPGGQSSYGYTF. The CDR3 DNA reads as TGTGCCAGCAGCCCGGGAGGACAGTCAAGCTATGGCTACACCTTC.

About this clonotype: A much larger clonotype is one base distant, so this may be a read error. This chain links TRBV28 with TRBJ2-7, with 7 nucleotides matching TRBD1. V was pared by 7 bases and J by 3 bases, with 6 bases of the junction left unmatched. This CDR3 is 13 amino acids long. CDR1 is MDHEN and CDR2 is SYDVKM in the germline V gene. This CDR3 reads CASMTGMSYEQYF. In DNA form, the CDR3 reads TGTGCCAGCATGACAGGGATGAGCTACGAGCAGTACTTC.

The sample holds one count of this clonotype. A much larger clone lies a single base off, so this may be a read error. The chain is built from TRBV20-1 and TRBJ2-1; the D call may be TRBD1 or TRBD2 (5 bases each). Germline CDR1 is DFQATT and CDR2 is SNEGSKA (reference sequence). The CDR3 has 12 residues. V shed 3 bases and J shed 10 bases, with 13 bases lying between them. The CDR3 reads CSASMGVGEQFF. CDR3 bases: TGCAGTGCTAGTATGGGGGTAGGGGAGCAGTTCTTC.

The chain is built from TRBV5-6 and TRBJ1-6; 8 bases align to TRBD1. Germline V gene sequence: CDR1 SGHDT, CDR2 YYEEEE. J gave up 5 bases and V 4 bases, and 14 bases lay outside the gene matches. The CDR3 spans 18 residues. DNA for the CDR3: TGTGCCAGCAGCGCGGGAGGGCAGGGGGCTCGGAATAATTCACCCCTCCACTTT. Protein sequence: CASSAGGQGARNNSPLHF.